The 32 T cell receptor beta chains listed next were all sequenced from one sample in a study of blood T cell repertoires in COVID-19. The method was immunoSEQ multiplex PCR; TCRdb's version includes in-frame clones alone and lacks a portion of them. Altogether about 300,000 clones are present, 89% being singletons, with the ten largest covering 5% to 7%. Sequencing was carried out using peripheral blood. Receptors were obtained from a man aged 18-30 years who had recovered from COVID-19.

The CDR3: CSVGLAKNIQYF. For the CDR3, the DNA is TGCAGCGTTGGGCTAGCCAAAAACATTCAGTACTTC. The chain uses TRBV29-1 and TRBJ2-4; D gene unclear. Germline V CDR1 and CDR2: SQVTM, ANQGSEA. The CDR3 is 12 amino acids. The ends were cut back, 4 bases at V and 0 bases at J, with 4 bases in the middle.

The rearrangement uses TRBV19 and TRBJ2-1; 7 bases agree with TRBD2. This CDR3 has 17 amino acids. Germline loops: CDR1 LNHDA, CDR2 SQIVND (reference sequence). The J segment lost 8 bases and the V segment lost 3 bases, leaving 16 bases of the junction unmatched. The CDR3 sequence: CASSIFLFGGSGDEQFF. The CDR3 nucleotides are TGTGCCAGTAGTATTTTTTTGTTTGGCGGGAGCGGGGATGAGCAGTTCTTC.

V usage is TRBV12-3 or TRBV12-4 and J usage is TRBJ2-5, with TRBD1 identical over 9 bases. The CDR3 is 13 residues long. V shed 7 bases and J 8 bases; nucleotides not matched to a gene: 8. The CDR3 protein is CASNLQGAATQYF. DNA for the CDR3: TGTGCCAGCAACCTACAGGGGGCCGCCACCCAGTACTTC.

The CDR3 region has the DNA TGTGCCAGCAGCTTAGAGATAGACAATGAGCAGTTCTTC. Residues: CASSLEIDNEQFF. The gene calls are TRBV11-2 and TRBJ2-1; D is undetermined. Germline V gives CDR1 SGHAT, CDR2 FQNNGV. The V and J ends lost 0 bases and 5 bases respectively, with 5 bases between them. The CDR3 contains 13 residues. The entire variable domain, with the rest obtained from reference TRBV11-2 and TRBJ2-1, is as follows: EAGVAQSPRYKIIEKRQSVAFWCNPISGHATLYWYQQILGQGPKLLIQFQNNGVVDDSQLPKDRFSAERLKGVDSTLKIQPAKLEDSAVYLCASSLEIDNEQFFGPGTRLTVL.

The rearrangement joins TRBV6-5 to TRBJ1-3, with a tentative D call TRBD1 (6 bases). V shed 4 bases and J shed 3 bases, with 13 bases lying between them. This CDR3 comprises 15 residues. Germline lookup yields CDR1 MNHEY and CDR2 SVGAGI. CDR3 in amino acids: CASSSPGVIGNTIYF. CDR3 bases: TGTGCCAGCAGTTCCCCAGGGGTTATTGGAAACACCATATATTTT.

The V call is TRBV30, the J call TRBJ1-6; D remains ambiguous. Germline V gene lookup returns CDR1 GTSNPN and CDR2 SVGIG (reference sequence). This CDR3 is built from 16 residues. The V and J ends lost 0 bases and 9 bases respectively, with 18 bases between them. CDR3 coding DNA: TGTGCCTGGAGTGTAGGACCCTCGGGAAAGGGTTCACCCCTCCACTTT. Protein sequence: CAWSVGPSGKGSPLHF.

CDR3 coding DNA: TGCGCCAGCAGCCAACAGCTAGCGGGTAGCACAGATACGCAGTATTTT. Translated, it gives CASSQQLAGSTDTQYF. The chain combines TRBV5-1 with TRBJ2-3, with 8 bases fitting TRBD2. Germline lookup yields CDR1 SGHRS and CDR2 YFSETQ. This CDR3 has 16 amino acids. After removal of 4 bases from V and 0 bases from J, the junction contained 7 bases not matched to a gene.

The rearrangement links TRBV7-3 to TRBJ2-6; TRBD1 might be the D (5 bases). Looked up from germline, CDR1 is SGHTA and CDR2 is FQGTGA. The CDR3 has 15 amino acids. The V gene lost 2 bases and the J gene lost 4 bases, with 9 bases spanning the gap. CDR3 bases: TGTGCCAGCAGCTTACAAGGGGCCGGGGCCAACGTCCTGACTTTC. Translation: CASSLQGAGANVLTF.

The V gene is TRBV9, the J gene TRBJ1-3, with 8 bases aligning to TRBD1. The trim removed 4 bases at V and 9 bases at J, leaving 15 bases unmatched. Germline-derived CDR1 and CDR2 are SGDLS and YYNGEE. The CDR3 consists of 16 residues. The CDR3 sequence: CASSPRDRTNPGTIYF. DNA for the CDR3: TGTGCCAGCAGCCCCCGGGACAGGACCAACCCCGGCACCATATATTTT.

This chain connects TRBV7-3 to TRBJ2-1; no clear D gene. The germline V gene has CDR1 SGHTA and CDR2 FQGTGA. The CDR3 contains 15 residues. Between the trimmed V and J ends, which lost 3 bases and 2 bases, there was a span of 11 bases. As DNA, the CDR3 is TGTGCCAGCAGCTTGAACTATCAGCCCTACAATGAGCAGTTCTTC. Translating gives CASSLNYQPYNEQFF.

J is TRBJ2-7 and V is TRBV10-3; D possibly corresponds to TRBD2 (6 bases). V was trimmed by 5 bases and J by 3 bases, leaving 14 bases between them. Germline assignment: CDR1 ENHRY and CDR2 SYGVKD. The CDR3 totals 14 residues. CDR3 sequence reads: CAISSPGLIYEQYF. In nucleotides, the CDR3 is TGTGCCATCAGTAGTCCGGGACTGATCTACGAGCAGTACTTC.

CDR3 DNA sequence: TGTGCCAGCGCGCCCGCTAGCGACTCCTACGAGCAGTACTTC. Its protein is CASAPASDSYEQYF. J is TRBJ2-7 and V is TRBV4-2; possibly TRBD2 for D (6 bases). CDR1 is LGHNA, CDR2 YNFKEQ, per germline. V was cut by 8 bases and J by 0 bases, with 14 bases left in between. CDR3 length: 14 amino acids.

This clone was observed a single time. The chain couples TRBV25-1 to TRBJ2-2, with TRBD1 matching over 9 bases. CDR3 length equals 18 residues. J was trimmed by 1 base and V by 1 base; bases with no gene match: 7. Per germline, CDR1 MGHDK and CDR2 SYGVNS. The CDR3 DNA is TGTGCCAGCAGTGAATTCCGGGACAGGGCTCGGAACACCGGGGAGCTGTTTTTT. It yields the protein CASSEFRDRARNTGELFF.

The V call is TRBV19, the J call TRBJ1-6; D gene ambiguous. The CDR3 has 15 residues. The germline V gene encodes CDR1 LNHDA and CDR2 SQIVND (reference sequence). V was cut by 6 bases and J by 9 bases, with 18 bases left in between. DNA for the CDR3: TGTGCCAGTAGAAGGGAGAGTTACACGGGTTCACCCCTCCACTTT. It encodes CASRRESYTGSPLHF.

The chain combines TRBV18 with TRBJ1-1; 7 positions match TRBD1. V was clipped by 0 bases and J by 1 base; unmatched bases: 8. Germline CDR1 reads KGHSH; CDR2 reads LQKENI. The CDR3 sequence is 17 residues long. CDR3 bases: TGTGCCAGCTCACCACCGAGTTTCCAGGGGGGGAACACTGAAGCTTTCTTT. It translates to CASSPPSFQGGNTEAFF. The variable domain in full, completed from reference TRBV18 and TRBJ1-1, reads NAGVMQNPRHLVRRRGQEARLRCSPMKGHSHVYWYRQLPEEGLKFMVYLQKENIIDESGMPKERFSAEFPKEGPSILRIQQVVRGDSAAYFCASSPPSFQGGNTEAFFGQGTRLTVV.

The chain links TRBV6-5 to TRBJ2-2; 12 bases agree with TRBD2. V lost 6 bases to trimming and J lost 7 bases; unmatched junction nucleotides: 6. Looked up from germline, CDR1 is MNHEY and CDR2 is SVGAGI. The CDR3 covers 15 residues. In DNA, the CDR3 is TGTGCCAGCAGCAGAACTAGCGGGGGGATCGGGGAGCTGTTTTTT. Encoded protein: CASSRTSGGIGELFF.

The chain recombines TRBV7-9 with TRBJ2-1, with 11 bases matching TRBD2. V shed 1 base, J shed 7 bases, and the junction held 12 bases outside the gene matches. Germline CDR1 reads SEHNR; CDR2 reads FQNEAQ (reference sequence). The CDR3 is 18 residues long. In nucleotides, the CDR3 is TGTGCCAGCAGCTTAGGGTTTAGCGGGAGGGCCCGAGGGAATGAGCAGTTCTTC. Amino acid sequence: CASSLGFSGRARGNEQFF.

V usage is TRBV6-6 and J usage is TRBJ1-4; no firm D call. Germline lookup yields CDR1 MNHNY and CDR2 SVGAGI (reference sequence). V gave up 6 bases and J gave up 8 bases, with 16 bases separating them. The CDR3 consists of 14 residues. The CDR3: CASRPPTGWEKLFF. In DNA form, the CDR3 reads TGTGCCAGCAGGCCCCCGACGGGTTGGGAAAAACTGTTTTTT.

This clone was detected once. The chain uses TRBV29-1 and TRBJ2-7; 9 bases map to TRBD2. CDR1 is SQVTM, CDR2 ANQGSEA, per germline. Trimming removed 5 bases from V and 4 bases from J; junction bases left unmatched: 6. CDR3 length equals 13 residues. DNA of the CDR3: TGCAGCGTTCGGGGCGGGGGGGCTTACGAGCAGTACTTC. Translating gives CSVRGGGAYEQYF.

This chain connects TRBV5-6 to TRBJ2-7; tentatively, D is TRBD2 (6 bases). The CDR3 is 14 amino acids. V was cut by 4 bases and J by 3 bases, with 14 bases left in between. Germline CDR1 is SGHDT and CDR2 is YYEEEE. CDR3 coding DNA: TGTGCCAGCAGCCACAACGGGGGTGTCTACGAGCAGTACTTC. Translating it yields CASSHNGGVYEQYF.

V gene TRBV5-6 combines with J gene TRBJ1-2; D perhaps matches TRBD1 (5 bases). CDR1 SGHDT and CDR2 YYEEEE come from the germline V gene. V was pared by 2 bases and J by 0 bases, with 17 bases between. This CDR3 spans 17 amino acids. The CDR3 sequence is CASSLTIPQGSNYGYTF. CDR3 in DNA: TGTGCCAGCAGCTTAACAATACCCCAGGGATCTAACTATGGCTACACCTTC. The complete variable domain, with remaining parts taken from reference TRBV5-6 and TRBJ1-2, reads DAGVTQSPTHLIKTRGQQVTLRCSPKSGHDTVSWYQQALGQGPQFIFQYYEEEERQRGNFPDRFSGHQFPNYSSELNVNALLLGDSALYLCASSLTIPQGSNYGYTFGSGTRLTVV.

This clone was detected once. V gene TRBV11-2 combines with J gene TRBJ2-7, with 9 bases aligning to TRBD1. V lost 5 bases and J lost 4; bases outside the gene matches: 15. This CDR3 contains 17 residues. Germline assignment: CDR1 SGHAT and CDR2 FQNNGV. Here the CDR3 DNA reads TGTGCCAGCAGCAAATTATACAGGGGGCGGATGAGATACGAGCAGTACTTC. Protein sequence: CASSKLYRGRMRYEQYF.

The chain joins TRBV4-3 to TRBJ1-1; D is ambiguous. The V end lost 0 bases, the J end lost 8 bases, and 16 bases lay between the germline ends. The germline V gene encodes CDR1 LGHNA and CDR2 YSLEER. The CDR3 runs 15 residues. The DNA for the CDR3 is TGCGCCAGCAGCCAAGATCGTGGCCGGGTGGCCGAAGCTTTCTTT. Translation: CASSQDRGRVAEAFF.

The CDR3 region has the DNA TGTGCCAGCAGTGGAGCGCAGGGATGGTCAGATACGCAGTATTTT. Its translation: CASSGAQGWSDTQYF. The chain employs TRBV2 and TRBJ2-3; a weak D match, TRBD1 (5 bases). The CDR3 loop spans 15 amino acids. V gave up 4 bases and J gave up 4 bases, with 15 bases separating them. Germline V gives CDR1 SNHLY, CDR2 FYNNEI.

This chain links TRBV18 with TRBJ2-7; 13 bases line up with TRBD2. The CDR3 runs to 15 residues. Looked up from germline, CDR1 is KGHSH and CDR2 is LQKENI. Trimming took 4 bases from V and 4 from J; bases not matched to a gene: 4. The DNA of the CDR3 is TGTGCCAGCTCACGGGGACTAGCGGGACCTTACGAGCAGTACTTC. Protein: CASSRGLAGPYEQYF.

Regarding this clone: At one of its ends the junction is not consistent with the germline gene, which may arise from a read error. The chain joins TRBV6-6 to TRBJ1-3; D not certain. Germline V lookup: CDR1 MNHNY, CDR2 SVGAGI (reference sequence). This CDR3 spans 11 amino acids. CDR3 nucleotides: TGTGCCAGCCGACTTGGAGACACCATATATTTT. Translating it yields CASRLGDTIYF.

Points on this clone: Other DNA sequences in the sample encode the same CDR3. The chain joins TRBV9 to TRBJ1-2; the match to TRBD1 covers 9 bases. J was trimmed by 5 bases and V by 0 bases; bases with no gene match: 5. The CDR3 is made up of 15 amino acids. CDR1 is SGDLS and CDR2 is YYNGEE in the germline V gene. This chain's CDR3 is CASSVGGQGTYGYTF. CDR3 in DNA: TGTGCCAGCAGCGTAGGGGGACAGGGAACTTATGGCTACACCTTC.

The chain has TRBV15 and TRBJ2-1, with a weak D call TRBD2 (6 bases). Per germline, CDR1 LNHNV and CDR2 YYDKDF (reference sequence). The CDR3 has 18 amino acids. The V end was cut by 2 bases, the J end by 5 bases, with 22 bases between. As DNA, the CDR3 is TGTGCCACCAGCAGACTGGGAGGACCGGCCGTAGTAGACAATGAGCAGTTCTTC. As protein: CATSRLGGPAVVDNEQFF.

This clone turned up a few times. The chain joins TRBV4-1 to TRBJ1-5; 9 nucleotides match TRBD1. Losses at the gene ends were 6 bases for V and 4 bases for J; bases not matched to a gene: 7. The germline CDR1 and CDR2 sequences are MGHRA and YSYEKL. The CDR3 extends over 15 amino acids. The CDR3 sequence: CASSHDRGGNQPQHF. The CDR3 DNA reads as TGCGCCAGCAGTCATGACAGGGGGGGTAATCAGCCCCAGCATTTT.

CDR3 in DNA: TGTGCCAGCGGAGACACTAACAGGGGGCTTCAGCCCCAGCATTTT. Amino acids: CASGDTNRGLQPQHF. The chain employs TRBV6-5 and TRBJ1-5; TRBD1 matches 9 bases. After removal of 8 bases from V and 6 bases from J, the junction contained 11 bases not matched to a gene. This CDR3 region has 15 residues. Germline assignment: CDR1 MNHEY and CDR2 SVGAGI.

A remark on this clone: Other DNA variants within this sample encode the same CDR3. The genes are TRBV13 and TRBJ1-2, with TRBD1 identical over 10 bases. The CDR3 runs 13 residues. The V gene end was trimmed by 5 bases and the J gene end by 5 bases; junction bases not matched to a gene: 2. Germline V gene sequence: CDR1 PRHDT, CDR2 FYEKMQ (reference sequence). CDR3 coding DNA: TGTGCCAGCAGCAGGGACAGGGGTTATGGCTACACCTTC. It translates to CASSRDRGYGYTF.

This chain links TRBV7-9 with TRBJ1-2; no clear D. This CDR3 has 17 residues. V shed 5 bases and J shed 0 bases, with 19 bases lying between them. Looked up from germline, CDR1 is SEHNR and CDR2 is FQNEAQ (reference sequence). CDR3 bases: TGTGCCAGCAGCGGAATAACGCATGGCGGGGCTAACTATGGCTACACCTTC. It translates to CASSGITHGGANYGYTF.